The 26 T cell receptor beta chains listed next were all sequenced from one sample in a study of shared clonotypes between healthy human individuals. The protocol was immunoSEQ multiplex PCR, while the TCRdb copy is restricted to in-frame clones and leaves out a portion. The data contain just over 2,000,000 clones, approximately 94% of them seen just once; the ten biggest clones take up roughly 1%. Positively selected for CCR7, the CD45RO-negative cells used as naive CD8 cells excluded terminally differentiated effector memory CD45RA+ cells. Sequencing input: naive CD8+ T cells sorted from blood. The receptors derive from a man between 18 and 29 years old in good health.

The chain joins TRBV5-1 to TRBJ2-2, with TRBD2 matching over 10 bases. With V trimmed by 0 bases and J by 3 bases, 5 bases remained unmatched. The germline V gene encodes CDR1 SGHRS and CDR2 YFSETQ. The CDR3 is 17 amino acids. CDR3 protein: CASSLGLAGGHTGELFF. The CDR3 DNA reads TGCGCCAGCAGCTTGGGATTAGCGGGAGGTCACACCGGGGAGCTGTTTTTT.

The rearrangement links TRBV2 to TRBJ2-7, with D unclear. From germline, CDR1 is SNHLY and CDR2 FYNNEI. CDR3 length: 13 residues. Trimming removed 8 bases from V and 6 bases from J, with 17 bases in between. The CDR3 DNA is TGTGCCAGCTCTGGCGGTGGTTTTTCCGAGCAGTACTTC. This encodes CASSGGGFSEQYF.

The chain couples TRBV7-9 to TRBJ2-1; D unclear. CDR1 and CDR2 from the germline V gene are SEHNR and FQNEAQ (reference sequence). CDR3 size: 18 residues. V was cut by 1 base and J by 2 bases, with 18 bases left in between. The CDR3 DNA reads TGTGCCAGCAGCTTAGGGTCCCCGCGCTCACCTACCTACAATGAGCAGTTCTTC. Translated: CASSLGSPRSPTYNEQFF. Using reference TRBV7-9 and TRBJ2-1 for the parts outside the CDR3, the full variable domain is DTGVSQNPRHKITKRGQNVTFRCDPISEHNRLYWYRQTLGQGPEFLTYFQNEAQLEKSRLLSDRFSAERPKGSFSTLEIQRTEQGDSAMYLCASSLGSPRSPTYNEQFFGPGTRLTVL.

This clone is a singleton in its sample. Here the CDR3 DNA reads TGTGCCAGCAGTTTTCTAAGGGGCTGGTCCTACGAGCAGTACTTC. Translation gives CASSFLRGWSYEQYF. The chain employs TRBV28 and TRBJ2-7, with D maybe TRBD1 (5 bases). CDR3 length: 15 residues. Germline CDR1 is MDHEN and CDR2 is SYDVKM. Trimming left V 3 bases short and J 1 base short, with 13 bases between. Looking up the rest from reference TRBV28 and TRBJ2-7 gives the full variable domain: DVKVTQSSRYLVKRTGEKVFLECVQDMDHENMFWYRQDPGLGLRLIYFSYDVKMKEKGDIPEGYSVSREKKERFSLILESASTNQTSMYLCASSFLRGWSYEQYFGPGTRLTVT.

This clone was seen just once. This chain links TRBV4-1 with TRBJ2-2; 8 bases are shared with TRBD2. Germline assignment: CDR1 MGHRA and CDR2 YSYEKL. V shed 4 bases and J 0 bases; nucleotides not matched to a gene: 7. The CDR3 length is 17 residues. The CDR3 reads CASSLIPGLANTGELFF. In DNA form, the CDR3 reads TGCGCCAGCAGCCTTATTCCGGGACTAGCGAACACCGGGGAGCTGTTTTTT.

CDR3 in DNA: TGTGCCAGCAGAGGTGTGGGAGACTACAATGAGCAGTTCTTC. This sequence encodes CASRGVGDYNEQFF. This chain links TRBV5-6 with TRBJ2-1; D possibly corresponds to TRBD2 (5 bases). Between the trimmed V and J ends, which lost 5 bases and 3 bases, there was a span of 12 bases. This CDR3 has 14 residues. CDR1 SGHDT and CDR2 YYEEEE come from the germline V gene.

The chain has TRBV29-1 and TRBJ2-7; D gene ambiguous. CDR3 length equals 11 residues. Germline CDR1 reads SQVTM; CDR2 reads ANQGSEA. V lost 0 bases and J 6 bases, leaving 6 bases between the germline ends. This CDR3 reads CSVEDGFEQYF. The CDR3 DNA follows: TGCAGCGTTGAAGATGGGTTCGAGCAGTACTTC.

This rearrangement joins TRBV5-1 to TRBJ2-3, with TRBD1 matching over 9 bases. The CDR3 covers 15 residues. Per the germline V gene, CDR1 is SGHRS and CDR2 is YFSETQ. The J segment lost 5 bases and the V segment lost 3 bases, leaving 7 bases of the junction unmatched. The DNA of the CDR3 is TGCGCCAGCAGCTACAACAGGGGGCCTGGAGATACGCAGTATTTT. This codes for CASSYNRGPGDTQYF.

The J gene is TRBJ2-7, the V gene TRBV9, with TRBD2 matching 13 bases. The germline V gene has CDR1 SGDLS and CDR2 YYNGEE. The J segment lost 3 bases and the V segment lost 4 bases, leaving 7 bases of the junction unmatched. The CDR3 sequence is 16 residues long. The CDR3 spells CASSPSGTSGDYEQYF. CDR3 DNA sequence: TGTGCCAGCAGCCCGTCTGGGACTAGCGGGGACTACGAGCAGTACTTC.

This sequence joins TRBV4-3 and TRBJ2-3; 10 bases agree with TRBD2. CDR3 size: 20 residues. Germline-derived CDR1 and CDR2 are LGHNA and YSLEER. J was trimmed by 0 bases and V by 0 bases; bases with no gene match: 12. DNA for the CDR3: TGCGCCAGCAGCCAAGAGGGGGAAGTTCTAGCGGGAGAGAGCACAGATACGCAGTATTTT. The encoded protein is CASSQEGEVLAGESTDTQYF.

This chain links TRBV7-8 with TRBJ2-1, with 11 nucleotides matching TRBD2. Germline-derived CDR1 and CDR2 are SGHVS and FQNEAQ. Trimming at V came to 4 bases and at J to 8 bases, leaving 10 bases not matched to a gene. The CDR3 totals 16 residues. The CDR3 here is CASSSPSGGSRDEQFF. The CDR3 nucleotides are TGTGCCAGCAGCTCCCCTAGCGGGGGGAGCCGCGATGAGCAGTTCTTC.

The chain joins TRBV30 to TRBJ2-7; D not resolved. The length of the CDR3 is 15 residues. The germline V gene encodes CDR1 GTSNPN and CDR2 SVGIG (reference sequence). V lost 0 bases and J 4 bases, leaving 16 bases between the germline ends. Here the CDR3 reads CAWSVSEGIVYEQYF. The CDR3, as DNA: TGTGCCTGGAGTGTATCGGAAGGGATTGTATACGAGCAGTACTTC.

The CDR3 region is CASSLPPGLDPDTQYF. The CDR3 region has the DNA TGTGCCAGCAGTTTACCGCCGGGACTCGACCCAGATACGCAGTATTTT. V gene TRBV27 combines with J gene TRBJ2-3; TRBD2 might be the D (6 bases). Trimming removed 2 bases at V and 4 bases at J, with 16 bases between. Germline V gene data show CDR1 as MNHEY and CDR2 as SMNVEV (reference sequence). The CDR3 runs to 16 residues.

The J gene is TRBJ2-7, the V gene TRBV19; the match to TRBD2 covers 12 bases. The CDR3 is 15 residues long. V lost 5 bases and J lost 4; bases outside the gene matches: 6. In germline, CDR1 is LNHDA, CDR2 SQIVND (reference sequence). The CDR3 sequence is CASSFTSGRMYEQYF. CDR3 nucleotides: TGTGCCAGTAGTTTCACTAGCGGGAGGATGTACGAGCAGTACTTC.

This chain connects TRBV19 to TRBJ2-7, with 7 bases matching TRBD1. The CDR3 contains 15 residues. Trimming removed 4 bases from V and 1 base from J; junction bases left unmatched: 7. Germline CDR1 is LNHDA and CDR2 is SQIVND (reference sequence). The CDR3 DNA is TGTGCCAGTAGTACCACAGGGGCTCTATCCTACGAGCAGTACTTC. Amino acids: CASSTTGALSYEQYF.

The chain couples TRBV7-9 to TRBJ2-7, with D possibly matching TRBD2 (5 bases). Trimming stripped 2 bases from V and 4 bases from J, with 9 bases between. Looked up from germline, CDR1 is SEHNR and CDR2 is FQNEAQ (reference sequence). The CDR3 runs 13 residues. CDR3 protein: CASSLKREYEQYF. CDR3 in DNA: TGTGCCAGCAGCTTAAAGAGGGAATACGAGCAGTACTTC.

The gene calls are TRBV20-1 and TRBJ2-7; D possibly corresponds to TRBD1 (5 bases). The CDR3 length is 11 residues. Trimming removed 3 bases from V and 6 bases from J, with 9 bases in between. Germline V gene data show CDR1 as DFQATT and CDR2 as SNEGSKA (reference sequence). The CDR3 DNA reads TGCAGTGCTAGCCAGGGTGGCGAGCAGTACTTC. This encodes CSASQGGEQYF.

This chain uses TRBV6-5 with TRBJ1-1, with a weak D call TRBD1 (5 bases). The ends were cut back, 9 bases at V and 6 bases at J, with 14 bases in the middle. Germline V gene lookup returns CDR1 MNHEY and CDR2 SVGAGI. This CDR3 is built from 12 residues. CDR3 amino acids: CASGRRGAEAFF. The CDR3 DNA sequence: TGTGCCAGTGGACGACGGGGCGCTGAAGCTTTCTTT.

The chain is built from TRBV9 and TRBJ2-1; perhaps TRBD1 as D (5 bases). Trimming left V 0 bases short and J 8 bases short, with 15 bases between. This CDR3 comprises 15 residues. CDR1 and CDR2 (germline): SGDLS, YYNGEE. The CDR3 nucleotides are TGTGCCAGCAGCGTAGAAGGCCGGACAATCGATGAGCAGTTCTTC. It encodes CASSVEGRTIDEQFF. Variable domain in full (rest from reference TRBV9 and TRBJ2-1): DSGVTQTPKHLITATGQRVTLRCSPRSGDLSVYWYQQSLDQGLQFLIQYYNGEERAKGNILERFSAQQFPDLHSELNLSSLELGDSALYFCASSVEGRTIDEQFFGPGTRLTVL.

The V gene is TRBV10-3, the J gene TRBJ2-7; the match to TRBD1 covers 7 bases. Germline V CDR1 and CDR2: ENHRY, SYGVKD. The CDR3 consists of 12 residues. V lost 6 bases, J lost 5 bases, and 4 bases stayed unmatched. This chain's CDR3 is CAIRTDRDEQYF. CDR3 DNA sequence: TGTGCCATCAGGACCGACAGGGACGAGCAGTACTTC.

The CDR3 reads CASSSPGTGDEQYF. The CDR3 DNA sequence: TGCGCCAGCAGCTCCCCCGGGACAGGGGACGAGCAGTACTTC. The chain couples TRBV5-1 to TRBJ2-7, with 10 bases that match TRBD1. Germline assignment: CDR1 SGHRS and CDR2 YFSETQ. V shed 3 bases and J 5 bases; nucleotides not matched to a gene: 5. The CDR3 runs 14 residues.

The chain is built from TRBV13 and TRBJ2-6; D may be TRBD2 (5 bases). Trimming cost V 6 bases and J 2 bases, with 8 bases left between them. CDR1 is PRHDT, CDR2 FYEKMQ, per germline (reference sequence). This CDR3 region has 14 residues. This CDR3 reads CASSSGTGANVLTF. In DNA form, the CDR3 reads TGTGCCAGCAGTTCGGGGACTGGGGCCAACGTCCTGACTTTC.

The CDR3 nucleotides are TGTGCCAGCAGCTTAGACAACGGAAACACCATATATTTT. Amino acids: CASSLDNGNTIYF. This chain links TRBV7-8 with TRBJ1-3; D gene unclear. CDR1 SGHVS and CDR2 FQNEAQ come from the germline V gene. There are 13 residues in the CDR3. The V end was cut by 1 base, the J end by 4 bases, with 5 bases between.

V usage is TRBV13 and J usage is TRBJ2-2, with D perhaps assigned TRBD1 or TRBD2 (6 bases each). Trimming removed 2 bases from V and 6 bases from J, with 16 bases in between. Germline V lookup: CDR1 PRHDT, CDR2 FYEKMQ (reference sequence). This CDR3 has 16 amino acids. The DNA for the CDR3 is TGTGCCAGCAGCTTACATCCGTCGGGGGCGGCCGGGGAGCTGTTTTTT. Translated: CASSLHPSGAAGELFF.

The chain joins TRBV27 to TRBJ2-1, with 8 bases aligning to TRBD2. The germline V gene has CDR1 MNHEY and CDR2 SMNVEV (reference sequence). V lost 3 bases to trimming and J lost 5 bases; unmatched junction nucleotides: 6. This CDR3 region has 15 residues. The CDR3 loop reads CASSFRGGANNEQFF. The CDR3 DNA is TGTGCCAGCAGTTTCCGGGGGGGCGCTAACAATGAGCAGTTCTTC.

CDR3 loop: CASSPAISSYEQYF. The CDR3 bases are TGTGCCAGCAGTCCAGCCATTAGCTCCTACGAGCAGTACTTC. The genes are TRBV6-5 and TRBJ2-7; D is unclear. There are 14 residues in the CDR3. V dropped 5 bases and J dropped 0 bases, with 11 bases sitting between them. Germline V gene sequence: CDR1 MNHEY, CDR2 SVGAGI.